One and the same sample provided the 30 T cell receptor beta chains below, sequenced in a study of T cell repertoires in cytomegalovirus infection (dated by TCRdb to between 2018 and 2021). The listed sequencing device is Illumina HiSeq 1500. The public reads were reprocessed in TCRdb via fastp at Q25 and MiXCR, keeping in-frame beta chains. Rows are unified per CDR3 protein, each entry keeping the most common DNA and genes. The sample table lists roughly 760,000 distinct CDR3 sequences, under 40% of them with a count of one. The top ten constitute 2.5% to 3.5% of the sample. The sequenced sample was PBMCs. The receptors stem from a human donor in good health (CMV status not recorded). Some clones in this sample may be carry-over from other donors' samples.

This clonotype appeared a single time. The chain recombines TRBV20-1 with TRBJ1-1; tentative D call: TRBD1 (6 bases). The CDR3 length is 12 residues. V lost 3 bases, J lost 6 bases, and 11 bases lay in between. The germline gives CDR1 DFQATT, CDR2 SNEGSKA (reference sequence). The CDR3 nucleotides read TGCAGTGCTAGGGCTACAGGGTCTGAAGCTTTCTTT. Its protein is CSARATGSEAFF.

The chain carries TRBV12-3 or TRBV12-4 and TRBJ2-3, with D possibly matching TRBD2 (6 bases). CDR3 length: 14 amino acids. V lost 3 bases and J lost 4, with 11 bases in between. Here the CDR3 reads CASSLTGVADTQYF. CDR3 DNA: TGTGCCAGCAGTTTGACGGGAGTGGCAGATACGCAGTATTTT.

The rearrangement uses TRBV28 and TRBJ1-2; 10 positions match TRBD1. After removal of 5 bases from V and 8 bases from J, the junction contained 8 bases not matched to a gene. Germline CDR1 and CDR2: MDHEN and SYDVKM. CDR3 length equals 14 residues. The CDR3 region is CASSPPGTGEGYTF. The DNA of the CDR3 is TGTGCCAGCAGTCCCCCCGGGACAGGGGAAGGCTACACCTTC.

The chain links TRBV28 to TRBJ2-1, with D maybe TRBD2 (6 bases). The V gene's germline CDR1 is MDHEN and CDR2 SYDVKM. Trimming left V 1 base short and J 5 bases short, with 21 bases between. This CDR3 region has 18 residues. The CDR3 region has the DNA TGTGCCAGCAGTTTATTGTACGGCCGGGACTTGGGAAACAATGAGCAGTTCTTC. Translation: CASSLLYGRDLGNNEQFF.

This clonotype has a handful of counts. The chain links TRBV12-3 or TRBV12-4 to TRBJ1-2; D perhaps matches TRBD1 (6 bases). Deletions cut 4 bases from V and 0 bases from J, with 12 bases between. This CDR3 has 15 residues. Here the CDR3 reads CASSYHRVPNYGYTF. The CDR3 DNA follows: TGTGCCAGCAGTTACCACAGGGTACCTAACTATGGCTACACCTTC.

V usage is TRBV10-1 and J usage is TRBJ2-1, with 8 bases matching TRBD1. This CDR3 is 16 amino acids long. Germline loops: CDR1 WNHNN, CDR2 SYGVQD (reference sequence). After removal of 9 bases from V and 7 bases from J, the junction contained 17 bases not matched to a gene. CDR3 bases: TGCGCCAGTGGACAGGGTGAGGGTCGCAGGGAAAATGAGCAGTTCTTC. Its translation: CASGQGEGRRENEQFF.

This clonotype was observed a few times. CDR3 in amino acids: CASSPTHKNTEAFF. The CDR3 DNA reads TGTGCCAGCAGCCCCACGCACAAGAACACTGAAGCTTTCTTT. The gene calls are TRBV7-3 and TRBJ1-1; D remains unclear. Trimming pared 5 bases from V and 1 base from J, leaving 11 bases between. Germline V gives CDR1 SGHTA, CDR2 FQGTGA. This CDR3 is 14 amino acids long.

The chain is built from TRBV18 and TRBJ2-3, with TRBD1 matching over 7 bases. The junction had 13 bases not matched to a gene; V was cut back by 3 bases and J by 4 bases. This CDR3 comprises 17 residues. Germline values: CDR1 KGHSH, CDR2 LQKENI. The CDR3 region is CASSPRTPGQRADTQYF. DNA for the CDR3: TGTGCCAGCTCACCCCGAACCCCGGGACAGAGGGCAGATACGCAGTATTTT. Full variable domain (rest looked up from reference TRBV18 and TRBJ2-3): NAGVMQNPRHLVRRRGQEARLRCSPMKGHSHVYWYRQLPEEGLKFMVYLQKENIIDESGMPKERFSAEFPKEGPSILRIQQVVRGDSAAYFCASSPRTPGQRADTQYFGPGTRLTVL.

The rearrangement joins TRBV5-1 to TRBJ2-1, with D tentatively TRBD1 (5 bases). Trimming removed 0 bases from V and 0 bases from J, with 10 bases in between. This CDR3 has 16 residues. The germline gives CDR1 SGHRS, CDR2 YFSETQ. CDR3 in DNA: TGCGCCAGCAGCTTGGAAGGGGAACACTCCTACAATGAGCAGTTCTTC. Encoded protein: CASSLEGEHSYNEQFF.

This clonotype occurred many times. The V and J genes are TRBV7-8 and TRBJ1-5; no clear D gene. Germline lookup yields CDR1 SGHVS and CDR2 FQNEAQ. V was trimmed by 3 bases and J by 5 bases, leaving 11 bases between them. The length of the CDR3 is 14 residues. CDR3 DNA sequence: TGTGCCAGCAGCTTGCTCTTGGGTGATCAGCCCCAGCATTTT. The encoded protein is CASSLLLGDQPQHF.

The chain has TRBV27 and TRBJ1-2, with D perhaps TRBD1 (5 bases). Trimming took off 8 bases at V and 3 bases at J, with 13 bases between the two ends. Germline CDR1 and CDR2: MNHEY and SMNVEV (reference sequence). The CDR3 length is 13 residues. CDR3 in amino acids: CASRAPTDYGYTF. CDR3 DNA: TGTGCCAGCCGTGCGCCGACAGACTATGGCTACACCTTC.

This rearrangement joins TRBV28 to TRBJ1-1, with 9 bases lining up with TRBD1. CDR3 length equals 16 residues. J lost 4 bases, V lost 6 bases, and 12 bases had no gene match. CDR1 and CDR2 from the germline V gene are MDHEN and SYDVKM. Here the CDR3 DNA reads TGTGCCAGCAGACTAGGACAGGGGTCTAGGATCACTGAAGCTTTCTTT. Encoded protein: CASRLGQGSRITEAFF.

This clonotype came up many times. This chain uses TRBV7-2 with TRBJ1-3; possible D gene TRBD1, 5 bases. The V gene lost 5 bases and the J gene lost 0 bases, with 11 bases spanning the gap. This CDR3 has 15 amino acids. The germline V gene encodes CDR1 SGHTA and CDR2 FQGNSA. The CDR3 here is CASSRDFGSGNTIYF. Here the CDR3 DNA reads TGTGCCAGCAGCCGGGACTTCGGCTCTGGAAACACCATATATTTT.

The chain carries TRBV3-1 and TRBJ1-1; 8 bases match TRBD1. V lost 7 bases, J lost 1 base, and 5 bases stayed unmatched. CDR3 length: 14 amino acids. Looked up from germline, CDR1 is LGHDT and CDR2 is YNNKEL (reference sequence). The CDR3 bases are TGTGCCAGCACGACAGGGGCCCCGAACACTGAAGCTTTCTTT. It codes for CASTTGAPNTEAFF. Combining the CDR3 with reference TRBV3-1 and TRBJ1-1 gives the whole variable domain DTAVSQTPKYLVTQMGNDKSIKCEQNLGHDTMYWYKQDSKKFLKIMFSYNNKELIINETVPNRFSPKSPDKAHLNLHINSLELGDSAVYFCASTTGAPNTEAFFGQGTRLTVV.

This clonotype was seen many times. CDR3 sequence reads: CASSPPSPEDEQFF. CDR3 DNA sequence: TGTGCCAGCAGCCCCCCTAGCCCCGAGGATGAGCAGTTCTTC. The chain joins TRBV7-2 to TRBJ2-1; tentative D call: TRBD2 (5 bases). Trimming removed 5 bases from V and 8 bases from J, with 16 bases in between. Germline V gives CDR1 SGHTA, CDR2 FQGNSA. The CDR3 length is 14 residues.

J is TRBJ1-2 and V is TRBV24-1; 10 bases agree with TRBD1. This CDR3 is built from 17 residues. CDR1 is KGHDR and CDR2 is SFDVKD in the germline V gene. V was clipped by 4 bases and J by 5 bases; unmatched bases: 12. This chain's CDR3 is CATSDPGTGDGNYGYTF. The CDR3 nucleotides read TGTGCCACCAGTGACCCCGGGACAGGGGACGGGAATTATGGCTACACCTTC.

CDR3 coding DNA: TGTGCCAGCAGGACAGGGGCCCCGAACTATGGCTACACCTTC. It translates to CASRTGAPNYGYTF. The genes are TRBV7-2 and TRBJ1-2; TRBD1 matches at 8 bases. J was trimmed by 2 bases and V by 6 bases; bases with no gene match: 5. Germline loops: CDR1 SGHTA, CDR2 FQGNSA. The CDR3 loop spans 14 amino acids. Full variable domain (rest looked up from reference TRBV7-2 and TRBJ1-2): GAGVSQSPSNKVTEKGKDVELRCDPISGHTALYWYRQSLGQGLEFLIYFQGNSAPDKSGLPSDRFSAERTGGSVSTLTIQRTQQEDSAVYLCASRTGAPNYGYTFGSGTRLTVV.

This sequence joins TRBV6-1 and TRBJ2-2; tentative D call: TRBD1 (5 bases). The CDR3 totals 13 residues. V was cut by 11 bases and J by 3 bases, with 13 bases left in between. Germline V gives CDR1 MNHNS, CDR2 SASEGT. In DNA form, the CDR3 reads TGTGCCTGCACCAGACAGTACACCGGGGAGCTGTTTTTT. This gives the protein CACTRQYTGELFF.

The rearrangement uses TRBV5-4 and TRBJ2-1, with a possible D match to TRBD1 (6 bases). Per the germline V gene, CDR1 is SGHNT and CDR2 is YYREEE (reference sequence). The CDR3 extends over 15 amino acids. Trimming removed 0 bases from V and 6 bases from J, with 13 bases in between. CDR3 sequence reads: CASSLEGRGSNEQFF. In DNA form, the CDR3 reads TGTGCCAGCAGCTTGGAAGGCAGGGGCAGCAATGAGCAGTTCTTC. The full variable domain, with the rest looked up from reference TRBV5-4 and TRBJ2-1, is ETGVTQSPTHLIKTRGQQVTLRCSSQSGHNTVSWYQQALGQGPQFIFQYYREEENGRGNFPPRFSGLQFPNYSSELNVNALELDDSALYLCASSLEGRGSNEQFFGPGTRLTVL.

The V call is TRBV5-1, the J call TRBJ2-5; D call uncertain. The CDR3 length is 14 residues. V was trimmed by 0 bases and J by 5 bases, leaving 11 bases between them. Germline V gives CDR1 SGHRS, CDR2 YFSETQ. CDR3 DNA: TGCGCCAGCAGCTTGGGACCGACAACGGAGACCCAGTACTTC. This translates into CASSLGPTTETQYF.

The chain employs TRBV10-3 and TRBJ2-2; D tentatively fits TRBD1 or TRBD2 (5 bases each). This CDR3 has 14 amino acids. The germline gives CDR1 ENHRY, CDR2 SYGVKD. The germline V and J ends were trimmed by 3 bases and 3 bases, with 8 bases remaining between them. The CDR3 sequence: CAISDVGDTGELFF. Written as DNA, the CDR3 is TGTGCCATCAGTGATGTGGGGGACACCGGGGAGCTGTTTTTT.

CDR3 DNA: TGCGCCAGCAGCTTGGAGGCAGGGGTATCGTTAGAGACCCAGTACTTC. Its translation: CASSLEAGVSLETQYF. The chain uses TRBV5-1 and TRBJ2-5, with D possibly matching TRBD1 (6 bases). The CDR3 length is 16 residues. The V gene's germline CDR1 is SGHRS and CDR2 YFSETQ. V lost 0 bases, J lost 4 bases, and 16 bases lay in between.

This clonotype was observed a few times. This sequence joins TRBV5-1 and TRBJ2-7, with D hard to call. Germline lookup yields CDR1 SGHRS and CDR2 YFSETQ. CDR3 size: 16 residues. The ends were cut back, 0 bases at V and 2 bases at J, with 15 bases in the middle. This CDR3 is CASSLASGLGAYEQYF. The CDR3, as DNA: TGCGCCAGCAGCTTGGCTTCCGGTTTAGGCGCCTACGAGCAGTACTTC.

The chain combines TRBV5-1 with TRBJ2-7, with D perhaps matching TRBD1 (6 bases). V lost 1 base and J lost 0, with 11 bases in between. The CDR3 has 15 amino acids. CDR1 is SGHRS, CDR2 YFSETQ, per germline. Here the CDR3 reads CASSLSVGASYEQYF. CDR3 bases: TGCGCCAGCAGCTTGAGTGTGGGGGCCTCCTACGAGCAGTACTTC.

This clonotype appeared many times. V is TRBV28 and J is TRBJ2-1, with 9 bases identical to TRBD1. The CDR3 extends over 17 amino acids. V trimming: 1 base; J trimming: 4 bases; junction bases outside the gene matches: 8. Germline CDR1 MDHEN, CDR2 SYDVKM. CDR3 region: CASSLSGRTGEYNEQFF. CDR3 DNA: TGTGCCAGCAGTTTATCGGGCCGGACAGGGGAATACAATGAGCAGTTCTTC.

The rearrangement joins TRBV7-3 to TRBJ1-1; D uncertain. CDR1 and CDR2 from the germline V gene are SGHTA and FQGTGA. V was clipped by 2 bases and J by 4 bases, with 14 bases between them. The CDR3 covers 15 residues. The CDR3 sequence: CASSLSGVGGTEAFF. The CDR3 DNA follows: TGTGCCAGCAGCTTATCCGGGGTAGGCGGCACTGAAGCTTTCTTT.

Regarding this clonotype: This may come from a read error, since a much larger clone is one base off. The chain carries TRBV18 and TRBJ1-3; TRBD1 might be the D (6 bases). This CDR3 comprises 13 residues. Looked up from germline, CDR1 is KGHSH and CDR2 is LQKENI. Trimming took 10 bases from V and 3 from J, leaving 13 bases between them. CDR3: CATVTGGGNTIYF. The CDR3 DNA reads TGTGCCACCGTGACAGGTGGTGGAAACACCATATATTTT.

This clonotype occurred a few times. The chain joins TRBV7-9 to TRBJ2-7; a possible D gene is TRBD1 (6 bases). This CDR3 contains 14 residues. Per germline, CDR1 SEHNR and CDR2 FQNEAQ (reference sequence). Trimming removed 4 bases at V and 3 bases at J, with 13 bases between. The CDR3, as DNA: TGTGCCAGCAGCTCCGAGGACAGAGGCTACGAGCAGTACTTC. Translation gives CASSSEDRGYEQYF.

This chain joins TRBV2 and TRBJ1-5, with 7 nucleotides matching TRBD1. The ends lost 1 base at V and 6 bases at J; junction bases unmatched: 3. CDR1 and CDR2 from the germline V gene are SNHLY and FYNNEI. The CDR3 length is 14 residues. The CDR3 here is CASSEVTGSQPQHF. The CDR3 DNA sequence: TGTGCCAGCAGTGAAGTGACAGGGTCTCAGCCCCAGCATTTT.

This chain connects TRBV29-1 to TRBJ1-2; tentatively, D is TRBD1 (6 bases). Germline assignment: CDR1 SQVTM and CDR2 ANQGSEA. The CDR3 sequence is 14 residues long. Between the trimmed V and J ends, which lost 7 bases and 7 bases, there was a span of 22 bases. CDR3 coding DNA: TGCAGCGCCGCGGACAGACATCGAACGCCTGGCTACACCTTC. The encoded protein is CSAADRHRTPGYTF.